This T cell receptor (beta chain) appears in the sequencing data of a study of shared clonotypes between healthy human individuals. V shed 6 bases, J shed 5 bases, and the junction held 11 bases outside the gene matches. This CDR3 region has 17 residues. Germline V gene lookup returns CDR1 SGHTA and CDR2 FQGTGA. Naive-designated CD8 cells lacked CD45RO, were positively enriched for CCR7, and omitted terminally differentiated effector memory CD45RA+ cells. Recent acute infections and vaccinations were absent in the healthy HIV-negative adult donors. Generated by immunoSEQ multiplex PCR, the TCRdb table keeps only in-frame clones and is missing some. The sample has 750,000 to 1,000,000 clones, around 93% seen once; the top ten hold nearly 25%.

Sequencing input: naive CD8+ T cells sorted from blood. This sequence was found in a man between 25 and 39 years old in good health. This sequence joins TRBV7-3 and TRBJ2-1, with TRBD2 identical over 12 bases. CDR3 loop: CASSSRLAGDQNNEQFF. The CDR3 nucleotides read TGTGCCAGCAGTTCTCGACTAGCGGGAGATCAGAACAATGAGCAGTTCTTC.